This is a list of T cell receptor beta chains from one sample in a study of shared clonotypes between healthy human individuals. TCRdb keeps only in-frame clones here, not all; method: immunoSEQ multiplex PCR. The profile shows some 1.5 million clones, around 95% of them singletons. The sequencing sample was made of naive CD4+ T cells sorted from blood. The receptors shown here come from a man aged 25 to 45 in good health. Each CDR3 is given with its conserved first and last residue. The D gene is left open where the match is weak. Part of the rows lack a size; the others show once, few, many or a class for expanded clones.

d_gene	j_gene	v_gene	len	abundance	CDR3nt	CDR3aa
.	TRBJ2-7	TRBV28	14	.	TGTGCCAGCAGTTCCCCGGGACTGGGGGCCGAGCAGTACTTC	CASSSPGLGAEQYF
.	TRBJ2-1	TRBV28	17	.	TGTGCCAGCAGGCCTCGGAGGTCCAGGGACCTCTTGGATGAGCAGTTCTTC	CASRPRRSRDLLDEQFF
TRBD2	TRBJ2-7	TRBV10-2	20	.	TGCGCCAGCAGTGAGTCGAGCGGGAACACGGCAGGGACCCCCTTCGGTGAGCAGTACTTC	CASSESSGNTAGTPFGEQYF
.	TRBJ2-7	TRBV5-1	12	.	TGCGCCAGCAGCTTCCCGGGGAACGAGCAGTACTTC	CASSFPGNEQYF
.	TRBJ1-2	TRBV28	17	.	TGTGCCAGCAGACGCCCCGGTCCGGGCTTGGCTAACTATGGCTACACCTTC	CASRRPGPGLANYGYTF
TRBD1	TRBJ2-2	TRBV5-1	15	.	TGCGCCAGCAGCCGGGTGGGACAGGGACCGGGGGAGCTGTTTTTT	CASSRVGQGPGELFF
.	TRBJ1-2	TRBV10-1	12	.	TGCGCCAGCAGTGGGGGGGTCTTGGGCTACACCTTC	CASSGGVLGYTF
TRBD1	TRBJ1-1	TRBV19	15	.	TGTGCCAGTAGTAGGGACAGGGGTCAGAACACTGAAGCTTTCTTT	CASSRDRGQNTEAFF
TRBD2	TRBJ2-1	TRBV6-1	15	.	TGTGCCAGCAGTGTCCTCTCGGGAGGCTCGAATGAGCAGTTCTTC	CASSVLSGGSNEQFF
.	TRBJ2-4	TRBV18	17	.	TGTGCCAGCTCACCTTTTCCTCCAGGGGCAATATTAAACATTCAGTACTTC	CASSPFPPGAILNIQYF
.	TRBJ2-5	TRBV4-2	14	.	TGTGCCAGCAGCCAAGAAGCGAGGTTAGAGACCCAGTACTTC	CASSQEARLETQYF
.	TRBJ2-4	TRBV11-2	16	.	TGTGCCAGCAGCTTGTCCCCCGACAGGGCCAAAAACATTCAGTACTTC	CASSLSPDRAKNIQYF
.	TRBJ2-4	TRBV5-8	16	once	TGTGCCAGCAGCCAGCTGGACTTCATAGCCAAAAACATTCAGTACTTC	CASSQLDFIAKNIQYF
TRBD1	TRBJ1-5	TRBV19	15	.	TGTGCCAGTAGGTCCGGGACAGTAGGTAATCAGCCCCAGCATTTT	CASRSGTVGNQPQHF
TRBD1	TRBJ1-2	TRBV6-5	13	once	TGTGCCAGCAGTTTCGGGACAGACTATGGCTACACCTTC	CASSFGTDYGYTF
.	TRBJ2-3	TRBV30	18	.	TGTGCCTGGAGTGAAATCGGGGGACTCTCACCCCGCACAGATACGCAGTATTTT	CAWSEIGGLSPRTDTQYF
TRBD2	TRBJ2-7	TRBV29-1	15	.	TGCAGCGTTGTCGATAGCGGGAGGGCCTCCTACGAGCAGTACTTC	CSVVDSGRASYEQYF
.	TRBJ1-2	TRBV27	15	.	TGTGCCAGCAGTTTAACGCGTCGACCTATCTATGGCTACACCTTC	CASSLTRRPIYGYTF
TRBD2	TRBJ2-7	TRBV18	14	.	TGTGCCAGCTCACCTGCGGGAGGACCCCACGAGCAGTACTTC	CASSPAGGPHEQYF
TRBD2	TRBJ2-5	TRBV28	18	.	TGTGCCAGCAGTTTACATTGGGCTAGCGGGAGGGTACAAGAGACCCAGTACTTC	CASSLHWASGRVQETQYF
.	TRBJ2-1	TRBV18	17	.	TGTGCCAGCTCACCACTTTCTCGGACAGCGAGACACAATGAGCAGTTCTTC	CASSPLSRTARHNEQFF
.	TRBJ1-1	TRBV30	12	.	TGTGCCCAAGGGCAGACGAACACTGAAGCTTTCTTT	CAQGQTNTEAFF
TRBD2	TRBJ2-7	TRBV7-3	13	.	TGTGCCAGCGGGCGACTAGCGGGAGTCGAGCAGTACTTC	CASGRLAGVEQYF
TRBD1	TRBJ2-7	TRBV27	14	.	TGTGCCAGCAGTTTTTTGGGACAGGGCTACGAGCAGTACTTC	CASSFLGQGYEQYF
.	TRBJ2-7	TRBV2	11	.	TGTGCCAGCATGGACGGCTACGAGCAGTACTTC	CASMDGYEQYF
TRBD1	TRBJ1-1	TRBV5-4	16	.	TGTGCCAGCAGCCCTGGGACAGGGATGGTGAACACTGAAGCTTTCTTT	CASSPGTGMVNTEAFF
TRBD1	TRBJ1-1	TRBV9	14	.	TGTGCCAGCAGCGTCTCCGGGACAGGGACTGAAGCTTTCTTT	CASSVSGTGTEAFF
TRBD1	TRBJ1-2	TRBV5-5	18	.	TGTGCCAGCAGCTTGGGCGGGACAGGAGGGTGGATATCATACGGCTACACCTTC	CASSLGGTGGWISYGYTF
TRBD2	TRBJ2-3	TRBV19	15	.	TGTGCCAGTAGTCAAGGACTAGCGGGAGGTGATACGCAGTATTTT	CASSQGLAGGDTQYF
.	TRBJ2-1	TRBV30	11	few	TGTGCCTGGAGTGTAATGGTTGAGCAGTTCTTC	CAWSVMVEQFF
.	TRBJ2-5	TRBV7-9	14	.	TGTGCCAGCAGCGAAGGGGCCTACCAAGAGACCCAGTACTTC	CASSEGAYQETQYF
.	TRBJ1-1	TRBV5-6	12	.	TGTGCCAGCAGCCGGACGGACACTGAAGCTTTCTTT	CASSRTDTEAFF
.	TRBJ1-5	TRBV28	12	.	TGTGCCGCAGCGGGGGGGAATCAGCCCCAGCATTTT	CAAAGGNQPQHF
.	TRBJ1-1	TRBV2	13	.	TGTGCCAGCAGTGAATTGTCAGGTGGGGTCGCTTTCTTT	CASSELSGGVAFF
.	TRBJ2-5	TRBV12-5	15	.	TGTGCTAGTGGTTTAGGCGTCGGCTACCAAGAGACCCAGTACTTC	CASGLGVGYQETQYF
TRBD1	TRBJ1-5	TRBV6-6	14	.	TGTGCCAGCAGTACCCAGGGGGCTGCTCAGCCCCAGCATTTT	CASSTQGAAQPQHF
TRBD2	TRBJ2-2	TRBV9	16	.	TGTGCCAGCAGCGTAGAGCTAGCGGGCAACACCGGGGAGCTGTTTTTT	CASSVELAGNTGELFF
TRBD2	TRBJ2-7	TRBV7-8	17	.	TGTGCCAGCAGTTATGGACTAGCGGGAGCGCGGGACCACGAGCAGTACTTC	CASSYGLAGARDHEQYF
.	TRBJ2-5	TRBV18	12	.	TGTGCCAGCTCACGAGTTGGAGAGACCCAGTACTTC	CASSRVGETQYF
.	TRBJ2-5	TRBV4-2	14	.	TGTGCCAGCAGCCAAGATTTGGGTTACGAGACCCAGTACTTC	CASSQDLGYETQYF
TRBD2	TRBJ2-1	TRBV27	19	.	TGTGCCAGCAGTCTTTCGGGACTAGCGGGAGAAAGGTCCTACAATGAGCAGTTCTTC	CASSLSGLAGERSYNEQFF
.	TRBJ2-2	TRBV5-1	15	once	TGCGCCAGCAGCTTGGGACAGCCGGACACCGGGGAGCTGTTTTTT	CASSLGQPDTGELFF
.	TRBJ1-2	TRBV5-4	11	.	TGTGCCAGCAGCACGAGCTATGGCTACACCTTC	CASSTSYGYTF
.	TRBJ1-1	TRBV10-3	14	.	TGTGCCATCAGTGAGGCGCGAGCTAACACTGAAGCTTTCTTT	CAISEARANTEAFF
TRBD1	TRBJ2-2	TRBV10-3	12	once	TGTGCCACCTATAAGACAGGGGGGGAGCTGTTTTTT	CATYKTGGELFF
TRBD1	TRBJ1-2	TRBV7-2	17	.	TGTGCCAGCAGCTTAAAGGGACAGGGCTCTCTCGGCTATGGCTACACCTTC	CASSLKGQGSLGYGYTF
.	TRBJ2-5	TRBV28	17	.	TGTGCCAGCAGTCCGGGCGCTGGGGGGCGGGGGAAAGAGACCCAGTACTTC	CASSPGAGGRGKETQYF
.	TRBJ1-4	TRBV18	15	.	TGTGCCAGCTCACCAAACAGGGCTGGTAATGAAAAACTGTTTTTT	CASSPNRAGNEKLFF
.	TRBJ1-5	TRBV28	12	.	TGTGCCAGCAGTTTATGGGATCAGCCCCAGCATTTT	CASSLWDQPQHF